One T cell receptor (beta chain) is described in this entry. What it recognizes is unknown. Germline loops: CDR1 ENHRY, CDR2 SYGVKD. There are 16 residues in the CDR3. V lost 7 bases to trimming and J lost 7 bases; unmatched junction nucleotides: 13. The data were obtained in a study of response to subunit inactivated influenza vaccine. One entry per CDR3 protein, called by TCRdb with MiXCR from the RT-PCR reads. The sample includes hundreds of thousands of distinct CDR3 sequences, about 25% of them seen just once. Study-level findings and limits: Authors suggested each seasonal influenza vaccination recruits few new T cells.

The chain couples TRBV10-3 to TRBJ2-1; TRBD2 matches 10 bases. The source material was CD4+ T cells sorted from PBMCs, sampled roughly 5 days after vaccination. This TCR derives from a man in his fifties or sixties who received an inactivated influenza vaccine. CDR3 DNA: TGTGCCATCACAAGGGGTCGGCTAGCGGGAGAGAATGAGCAGTTCTTC. Translated, it gives CAITRGRLAGENEQFF.